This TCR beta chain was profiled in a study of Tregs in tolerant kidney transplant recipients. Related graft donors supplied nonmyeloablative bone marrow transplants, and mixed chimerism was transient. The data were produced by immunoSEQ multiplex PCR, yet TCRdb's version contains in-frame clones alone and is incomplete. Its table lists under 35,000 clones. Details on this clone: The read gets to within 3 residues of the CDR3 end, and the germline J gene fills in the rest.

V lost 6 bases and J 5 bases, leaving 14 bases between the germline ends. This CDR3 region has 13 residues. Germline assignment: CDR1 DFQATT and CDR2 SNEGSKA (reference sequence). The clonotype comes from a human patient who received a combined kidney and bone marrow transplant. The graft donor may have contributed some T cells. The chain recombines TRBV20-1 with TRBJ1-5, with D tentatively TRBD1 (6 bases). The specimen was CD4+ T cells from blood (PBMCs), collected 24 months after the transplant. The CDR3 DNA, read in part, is TGCAGTGCGAAGGGGGAGGGGGATCAGCCC. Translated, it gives CSAKGEGDQP. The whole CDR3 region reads CSAKGEGDQPQHF.